The 29 T cell receptor beta chains given below trace back to one sample, sequenced in a study of a mutant IDH1 vaccine in newly diagnosed glioma. Some clones are missing from TCRdb's copy, which holds only in-frame ones; the method was immunoSEQ multiplex PCR. The sample lists around 40,000 clones; 80% to 90% were seen once. Time point given: week 5, during vaccination. Vaccination comprised doses that each held 300 ug of mutant IDH1 20-mer peptide, plus topical imiquimod. No cognate antigen is known for these TCRs. Sequenced material: PBMCs, taken from a glioma patient whose treatment included an IDH1 peptide vaccine. The receptors were gathered from a man in his forties with glioma.

This clone is a singleton in its sample. This chain uses TRBV7-8 with TRBJ2-5; 9 bases line up with TRBD2. After removal of 4 bases from V and 2 bases from J, the junction contained 8 bases not matched to a gene. CDR1 is SGHVS and CDR2 is FQNEAQ in the germline V gene. The CDR3 is 16 residues long. This chain's CDR3 is CASSSLAGTGQETQYF. The CDR3 DNA reads as TGTGCCAGCAGCTCCCTAGCGGGGACGGGGCAAGAGACCCAGTACTTC.

As for this clone: This specimen includes other DNA sequences encoding the same CDR3. This CDR3 reads CASSLVGAHEQYF. The CDR3 DNA follows: TGCGCCAGCAGCTTGGTCGGGGCCCACGAGCAGTACTTC. The chain couples TRBV5-1 to TRBJ2-7, with D perhaps given as TRBD1 or TRBD2 (5 bases each). Trimming took off 0 bases at V and 5 bases at J, with 9 bases between the two ends. The germline V gene has CDR1 SGHRS and CDR2 YFSETQ. The CDR3 runs to 13 residues.

The rearrangement links TRBV19 to TRBJ2-1, with D perhaps matching TRBD1 (6 bases). The V end lost 7 bases, the J end lost 6 bases, and 19 bases lay between the germline ends. The CDR3 spans 15 residues. Germline V gives CDR1 LNHDA, CDR2 SQIVND (reference sequence). CDR3 sequence reads: CASKPNPTGSNEQFF. The CDR3 DNA is TGTGCCAGTAAACCCAACCCCACAGGGTCCAATGAGCAGTTCTTC.

This chain joins TRBV19 and TRBJ1-5; possible D gene TRBD1, 6 bases. V was pared by 5 bases and J by 6 bases, with 17 bases between. The CDR3 runs to 15 residues. CDR1 LNHDA and CDR2 SQIVND come from the germline V gene (reference sequence). DNA of the CDR3: TGTGCCAGTAGTTCCGTGCTCAGGGGTTCTCAGCCCCAGCATTTT. Its translation is CASSSVLRGSQPQHF. Drawing the rest from reference TRBV19 and TRBJ1-5, the complete variable domain is DGGITQSPKYLFRKEGQNVTLSCEQNLNHDAMYWYRQDPGQGLRLIYYSQIVNDFQKGDIAEGYSVSREKKESFPLTVTSAQKNPTAFYLCASSSVLRGSQPQHFGDGTRLSIL.

Here the CDR3 reads CASSLGLAKSTDTQYF. The CDR3 bases are TGTGCCAGCAGCCTAGGACTAGCAAAAAGCACAGATACGCAGTATTTT. The chain links TRBV4-2 to TRBJ2-3; 8 bases are shared with TRBD2. Looked up from germline, CDR1 is LGHNA and CDR2 is YNFKEQ. Trimming took 4 bases from V and 0 from J; bases not matched to a gene: 6. The CDR3 has 16 amino acids.

This chain joins TRBV6-4 and TRBJ1-6; weak D call: TRBD1 (6 bases). In germline, CDR1 is MRHNA, CDR2 SNTAGT. This CDR3 has 14 residues. Trimming took off 6 bases at V and 6 bases at J, with 12 bases between the two ends. CDR3 nucleotide sequence: TGTGCCAGCAGATTAACAGGGACTAATTCACCCCTCCACTTT. This gives the protein CASRLTGTNSPLHF.

The chain uses TRBV10-2 and TRBJ2-2; D is perhaps TRBD2 (6 bases). CDR3 length equals 15 residues. CDR1 WSHSY and CDR2 SAAADI come from the germline V gene. The V end lost 3 bases, the J end lost 7 bases, and 15 bases lay between the germline ends. The CDR3 DNA sequence: TGCGCCAGCAGTGAATCCAGCGGGTTCATCGGGGAGCTGTTTTTT. The encoded protein is CASSESSGFIGELFF.

This clone appeared a single time. The genes are TRBV29-1 and TRBJ2-7; possible D gene TRBD2, 6 bases. From germline, CDR1 is SQVTM and CDR2 ANQGSEA. The CDR3 has 13 residues. Deletions cut 6 bases from V and 7 bases from J, with 19 bases between. The CDR3 sequence is CSVPLGTSREQYF. The CDR3 bases are TGCAGCGTGCCCCTCGGGACTTCGAGAGAGCAGTACTTC.

The V and J genes are TRBV19 and TRBJ2-7, with 14 nucleotides matching TRBD2. The CDR3 covers 16 residues. Germline CDR1 reads LNHDA; CDR2 reads SQIVND (reference sequence). V shed 6 bases and J 7 bases; nucleotides not matched to a gene: 11. CDR3: CASRSLLTSGREEQYF. The CDR3, as DNA: TGTGCCAGTAGATCCCTACTGACTAGCGGGAGGGAAGAGCAGTACTTC.

V is TRBV4-2 and J is TRBJ1-1; 8 nucleotides agree with TRBD1. J was trimmed by 5 bases and V by 4 bases; bases with no gene match: 6. The CDR3 spans 14 residues. Looked up from germline, CDR1 is LGHNA and CDR2 is YNFKEQ. DNA of the CDR3: TGTGCCAGCAGCCCCGGACAGGGATGGACTGAAGCTTTCTTT. Translation gives CASSPGQGWTEAFF.

The chain combines TRBV6-5 with TRBJ2-7; 8 bases are shared with TRBD2. V lost 2 bases to trimming and J lost 4 bases; unmatched junction nucleotides: 4. Germline CDR1 and CDR2: MNHEY and SVGAGI. The length of the CDR3 is 14 residues. CDR3 amino acids: CASSYKSGSYEQYF. The CDR3 DNA reads TGTGCCAGCAGTTACAAGAGCGGGAGTTACGAGCAGTACTTC.

This chain joins TRBV9 and TRBJ2-7, with D maybe TRBD2 (7 bases). CDR1 is SGDLS, CDR2 YYNGEE, per germline. V gave up 0 bases and J gave up 3 bases, with 13 bases separating them. The CDR3 is made up of 15 amino acids. CDR3: CASSVGGAGVYEQYF. CDR3 sequence (DNA): TGTGCCAGCAGCGTAGGGGGGGCGGGAGTCTACGAGCAGTACTTC.

This clone appeared once. The V and J genes are TRBV6-6 and TRBJ1-2; possibly TRBD1 for D (5 bases). Looked up from germline, CDR1 is MNHNY and CDR2 is SVGAGI (reference sequence). There are 15 residues in the CDR3. V lost 7 bases and J lost 1, with 16 bases in between. Here the CDR3 reads CASTSHGQGNYGYTF. The CDR3 DNA reads as TGTGCCAGCACCTCCCACGGGCAGGGTAACTATGGCTACACCTTC.

V usage is TRBV7-9 and J usage is TRBJ2-5; D uncertain. CDR1 is SEHNR, CDR2 FQNEAQ, per germline (reference sequence). There are 11 residues in the CDR3. V shed 3 bases and J shed 5 bases, with 4 bases lying between them. The CDR3 region is CASSFMETQYF. CDR3 bases: TGTGCCAGCAGCTTTATGGAGACCCAGTACTTC.

This clone came up a few times. This chain links TRBV18 with TRBJ1-3; 11 bases are a match to TRBD1. The CDR3 runs 16 residues. The germline gives CDR1 KGHSH, CDR2 LQKENI. V was pared by 5 bases and J by 1 base, with 4 bases of the junction left unmatched. CDR3 coding DNA: TGTGCCAGCTCAACAGGGACAGGGGGATCTGGAAACACCATATATTTT. Amino acid sequence: CASSTGTGGSGNTIYF.

The J gene is TRBJ1-1, the V gene TRBV28, with 7 bases identical to TRBD1. CDR3 length: 14 residues. V was clipped by 7 bases and J by 3 bases; unmatched bases: 8. Per germline, CDR1 MDHEN and CDR2 SYDVKM. The CDR3 here is CASTPGTVDTEAFF. Written as DNA, the CDR3 is TGTGCCAGCACCCCCGGGACAGTAGACACTGAAGCTTTCTTT.

This chain uses TRBV11-3 with TRBJ2-5; no definite D call. Trimming left V 5 bases short and J 1 base short, with 8 bases between. Germline V lookup: CDR1 SGHNT, CDR2 YENEEA. The CDR3 totals 13 residues. The CDR3 DNA sequence: TGTGCCAGCAGCCCCACGGGCCAAGAGACCCAGTACTTC. This encodes CASSPTGQETQYF.

The chain links TRBV27 to TRBJ1-5; 9 bases are shared with TRBD1. The germline CDR1 and CDR2 sequences are MNHEY and SMNVEV (reference sequence). With V trimmed by 7 bases and J by 6 bases, 4 bases remained unmatched. The CDR3 contains 13 residues. In DNA form, the CDR3 reads TGTGCCAGCACCACAGGGGGCGTTCAGCCCCAGCATTTT. This translates into CASTTGGVQPQHF.

The chain is built from TRBV14 and TRBJ2-4, with a tentative D call TRBD2 (6 bases). CDR3 length: 16 amino acids. Germline CDR1 reads SGHDN; CDR2 reads FVKESK. V lost 1 base and J 5 bases, leaving 15 bases between the germline ends. The CDR3 loop is CASSQGGSGGQNIQYF. For the CDR3, the DNA is TGTGCCAGCAGCCAAGGGGGTAGCGGAGGGCAAAACATTCAGTACTTC.

This chain connects TRBV2 to TRBJ2-5, with a weak D call TRBD2 (6 bases). Between the trimmed V and J ends, which lost 7 bases and 2 bases, there was a span of 14 bases. CDR3 length: 14 residues. Germline assignment: CDR1 SNHLY and CDR2 FYNNEI. The CDR3 DNA reads TGTGCCAGCACTGGCGGGACTGCACAAGAGACCCAGTACTTC. It is translated as CASTGGTAQETQYF.

The CDR3 region has the DNA TGTGCCAGCATGAAGGATATAGAGCAGTTCTTC. Translation: CASMKDIEQFF. The genes are TRBV2 and TRBJ2-1; unclear D gene. The germline gives CDR1 SNHLY, CDR2 FYNNEI. Trimming took 7 bases from V and 10 from J, leaving 11 bases between them. This CDR3 has 11 residues.

V usage is TRBV19 and J usage is TRBJ2-3; 8 bases align to TRBD1. V trimming: 0 bases; J trimming: 8 bases; junction bases outside the gene matches: 10. Germline CDR1 is LNHDA and CDR2 is SQIVND (reference sequence). The CDR3 is 16 amino acids. The CDR3 sequence is CASSIDPGQGKGTQYF. The CDR3 nucleotides read TGTGCCAGTAGTATAGATCCAGGACAGGGCAAAGGTACGCAGTATTTT.

The V call is TRBV10-3, the J call TRBJ1-5; TRBD1 matches at 7 bases. The CDR3 has 13 amino acids. The trim removed 7 bases at V and 4 bases at J, leaving 4 bases unmatched. In germline, CDR1 is ENHRY, CDR2 SYGVKD. The CDR3 protein is CAINRGENQPQHF. In DNA, the CDR3 is TGTGCCATCAACAGGGGCGAGAATCAGCCCCAGCATTTT.

In this sample, this clone turned up once. The chain joins TRBV5-1 to TRBJ2-5, with a weak D call TRBD2 (5 bases). The J call is uncertain, as TRBJ2-7 better fits the DNA end. This CDR3 comprises 14 residues. The germline V gene encodes CDR1 SGHRS and CDR2 YFSETQ. The CDR3 region is CASSSGGDSYEQYF. The CDR3 nucleotides read TGCGCCAGCAGCTCCGGAGGCGACTCCTACGAGCAGTACTTC.

CDR3 sequence (DNA): TGTGCCATCAGTGAGTCTAGTGGCCTCCTGGACAATGAGCAGTTCTTC. This codes for CAISESSGLLDNEQFF. The rearrangement links TRBV10-3 to TRBJ2-1; no reliable D call. The CDR3 has 16 amino acids. Germline V CDR1 and CDR2: ENHRY, SYGVKD. Deletions cut 0 bases from V and 5 bases from J, with 14 bases between.

This clone was counted only a few times. This rearrangement joins TRBV7-2 to TRBJ2-7, with TRBD2 matching 9 bases. V shed 4 bases and J 0 bases; nucleotides not matched to a gene: 4. The germline CDR1 and CDR2 sequences are SGHTA and FQGNSA. This CDR3 is 15 amino acids long. The CDR3 nucleotides read TGTGCCAGCAGCTATGCGGGAGGGAGCTCCTACGAGCAGTACTTC. This codes for CASSYAGGSSYEQYF.

This clone was counted once. The rearrangement links TRBV19 to TRBJ2-1; D possibly corresponds to TRBD2 (5 bases). The CDR3 loop spans 15 amino acids. Between the trimmed V and J ends, which lost 7 bases and 0 bases, there was a span of 13 bases. Germline V lookup: CDR1 LNHDA, CDR2 SQIVND (reference sequence). The CDR3 DNA is TGTGCCAGTAACGGCCGACGGGGCTCCTACAATGAGCAGTTCTTC. Its translation: CASNGRRGSYNEQFF.

V usage is TRBV7-2 and J usage is TRBJ2-7, with 7 bases matching TRBD2. Germline CDR1 and CDR2: SGHTA and FQGNSA. V shed 5 bases, J shed 0 bases, and the junction held 7 bases outside the gene matches. This CDR3 comprises 15 residues. The CDR3 coding sequence is TGTGCCAGCAGCGGGGGGGGGAGCCCCTCCTACGAGCAGTACTTC. This encodes CASSGGGSPSYEQYF.

A single count supports this clone. The CDR3 DNA reads as TGTGCCAGCAGCTACCGGGACTACCTCTACAATGAGCAGTTCTTC. This encodes CASSYRDYLYNEQFF. The V and J genes are TRBV5-8 and TRBJ2-1; 7 bases fit TRBD2. CDR3 size: 15 residues. Trimming took 3 bases from V and 3 from J; bases not matched to a gene: 6. CDR1 and CDR2 from the germline V gene are SGHTS and YDEGEE.